Shown below are 11 T cell receptor beta chains from a single sample sequenced in a study of blood T cells in healthy people across ages. Next came a second PCR, run for roughly 6 to 11 cycles, which used a sample-barcoded 5' primer along with a J-beta primer mix. MiXCR was run by TCRdb on the 5' RACE reads, yielding one entry per CDR3 protein. The sample records 600,000 to 800,000 distinct CDR3 sequences, over 20% being singletons. Sequencing used blood. The receptors derive from a man between 65 and 85 years old in good health.

The chain has TRBV14 and TRBJ2-5, with D hard to call. The CDR3 has 13 residues. V was cut by 4 bases and J by 5 bases, with 11 bases left in between. Germline lookup yields CDR1 SGHDN and CDR2 FVKESK. CDR3 residues: CASSPWTSETQYF. The DNA for the CDR3 is TGTGCCAGCAGCCCATGGACGAGTGAGACCCAGTACTTC.

This clonotype was found a few times. The junction departs from germline at one end; a sequencing error may be responsible. This rearrangement joins TRBV4-2 to TRBJ2-5, with D perhaps given as TRBD1 or TRBD2 (5 bases each). The CDR3 sequence is 14 residues long. Per germline, CDR1 LGHNA and CDR2 YNFKEQ. The CDR3 nucleotides are TGTACCAGCAGCCAAGGGGTCGGGATGGAGACCCAGTACTTC. This gives the protein CTSSQGVGMETQYF.

This clonotype was observed a handful of times. The chain employs TRBV28 and TRBJ2-4; TRBD2 is a possible D gene (6 bases). Looked up from germline, CDR1 is MDHEN and CDR2 is SYDVKM. The CDR3 is 13 amino acids. V dropped 2 bases and J dropped 9 bases, with 11 bases sitting between them. Written as DNA, the CDR3 is TGTGCCAGCAGTTTAGAGGGACTGAGCATTCAGTACTTC. This sequence encodes CASSLEGLSIQYF.

Many counts were recorded for this clonotype. The chain couples TRBV5-1 to TRBJ1-4, with TRBD1 matching 8 bases. The length of the CDR3 is 16 residues. Germline trimming cut 0 bases from V and 8 bases from J; bases unmatched to any gene: 9. Germline V gene sequence: CDR1 SGHRS, CDR2 YFSETQ. In DNA form, the CDR3 reads TGCGCCAGCAGCTTGGCCGTATCAGGGGGCAGCGAAAAACTGTTTTTT. Translated: CASSLAVSGGSEKLFF.

The V call is TRBV19, the J call TRBJ1-5; the D gene is possibly TRBD1 (6 bases). The CDR3 is 14 amino acids. Trimming took off 9 bases at V and 2 bases at J, with 14 bases between the two ends. Germline CDR1 and CDR2: LNHDA and SQIVND (reference sequence). The CDR3 bases are TGTGCCAGCGACAGGCGCGATGGCAATCAGCCCCAGCATTTT. Its protein product is CASDRRDGNQPQHF.

The chain recombines TRBV12-3 or TRBV12-4 with TRBJ2-3; the match to TRBD1 covers 8 bases. Trimming cost V 7 bases and J 5 bases; bases outside gene matches: 11. The CDR3 runs to 15 residues. In nucleotides, the CDR3 is TGTGCCAGCACCACTTCAGGGGGCTTGGGAGATACGCAGTATTTT. It translates to CASTTSGGLGDTQYF.

This clonotype occurred many times. This chain uses TRBV14 with TRBJ2-5; 11 positions match TRBD2. Germline V gives CDR1 SGHDN, CDR2 FVKESK. This CDR3 is built from 15 residues. Trimming took 1 base from V and 11 from J; bases not matched to a gene: 9. The CDR3 nucleotides read TGTGCCAGCAGCCAAGGACTAGCGGGGAGCTCGGAGCAGTACTTC. Its protein product is CASSQGLAGSSEQYF.

The chain links TRBV27 to TRBJ1-1; D unclear. Germline-derived CDR1 and CDR2 are MNHEY and SMNVEV (reference sequence). V lost 11 bases and J lost 8, with 9 bases in between. The CDR3 totals 9 residues. CDR3 sequence (DNA): TGTGCCGGCGAGGCAGAAGCTTTCTTT. Residues: CAGEAEAFF.

Remarks on this clonotype: An end of the junction differs from the germline gene, which may be a read error. The chain has TRBV2 and TRBJ2-3; D gene uncertain. The CDR3 loop spans 13 amino acids. The germline V gene encodes CDR1 SNHLY and CDR2 FYNNEI. The CDR3 DNA reads TGTGCCAGCAGTAAGGGTGGCACAGATACGCCGTATTTT. This translates into CASSKGGTDTPYF. Full variable domain (rest looked up from reference TRBV2 and TRBJ2-3): EPEVTQTPSHQVTQMGQEVILRCVPISNHLYFYWYRQILGQKVEFLVSFYNNEISEKSEIFDDQFSVERPDGSNFTLKIRSTKLEDSAMYFCASSKGGTDTPYFGPGTRLTVL.

This clonotype was counted once. The V call is TRBV12-3 or TRBV12-4, the J call TRBJ2-5, with TRBD1 as a possible D gene (6 bases). The DNA end lines up better with TRBJ2-7; the J call may be wrong. The CDR3 sequence is 15 residues long. The CDR3 bases are TGTGCCAGCAGTTTTGAGGGGGTCGTTTCCTACGAGCAGTACTTC. Translated, it gives CASSFEGVVSYEQYF.

The chain combines TRBV9 with TRBJ2-5, with 10 bases identical to TRBD2. Germline-derived CDR1 and CDR2 are SGDLS and YYNGEE. The trim removed 1 base at V and 5 bases at J, leaving 8 bases unmatched. This CDR3 spans 16 amino acids. The CDR3, as DNA: TGTGCCAGCAGCGTATGGTTAGCGGGGGGCACGGAGACCCAGTACTTC. Translation gives CASSVWLAGGTETQYF.